This T cell receptor (beta chain) was obtained from a study of T cell repertoires in cytomegalovirus infection. The wider study: CMV infection together with matching HLA type was indicated by public TCR beta signatures. The study, taken as a whole, reports: Of the TCR beta families, the public ones yielded a cumulative frequency that identified carriers of CMV plus the relevant HLA.

Each CDR3 protein gets one entry after TCRdb re-called the reads with MiXCR. This sample carries roughly 200,000 distinct CDR3 sequences, about a tenth of them seen once, and the ten largest clones take approximately 4.2%. Germline lookup yields CDR1 LGHDT and CDR2 YNNKEL (reference sequence). V gave up 5 bases and J gave up 7 bases, with 9 bases separating them. This CDR3 has 12 amino acids. In the case of this clonotype: The antigen is not known.

Sequenced material: PBMCs. The chain couples TRBV3-1 to TRBJ2-1; D is unresolved. This clonotype was sampled from a human donor in good health (CMV status not recorded). Some clones in this sample may be carry-over from other donors' samples. The CDR3 sequence is CASSRVENEQFF. In DNA form, the CDR3 reads TGTGCCAGCAGCAGGGTTGAGAATGAGCAGTTCTTC.